Presented here are 29 T cell receptor beta chains from one specimen sequenced in a study of blood T cell repertoires in COVID-19. Repertoires were generated with immunoSEQ multiplex PCR, while TCRdb's copy carries only in-frame clones and drops some. In the table there are some 320,000 clones, 90% of which are singletons. Sequencing was done on a sample of PBMCs or T cells enriched from blood (not recorded which). These receptors originate from a man between 60 and 70 years old who had recovered from COVID-19.

This chain links TRBV5-1 with TRBJ2-3; 7 nucleotides line up with TRBD2. Germline CDR1 and CDR2: SGHRS and YFSETQ. The CDR3 totals 15 residues. Germline trimming cut 0 bases from V and 6 bases from J; bases unmatched to any gene: 7. In DNA, the CDR3 is TGCGCCAGCAGCTTGGGAGGGAGGGGTATGGATACGCAGTATTTT. This encodes CASSLGGRGMDTQYF.

V usage is TRBV5-3 and J usage is TRBJ1-1, with 8 bases aligning to TRBD1. TRBV5-3 is an ORF; its function is uncertain. With V trimmed by 4 bases and J by 5 bases, 10 bases remained unmatched. The CDR3 is 15 residues long. DNA for the CDR3: TGTGCCAGAAGCGAACCTGGGACAGGAGGGACTGAAGCTTTCTTT. Translation gives CARSEPGTGGTEAFF.

This chain uses TRBV19 with TRBJ2-1; TRBD2 agrees at 9 bases. Per the germline V gene, CDR1 is LNHDA and CDR2 is SQIVND (reference sequence). This CDR3 has 19 amino acids. Trimming took 3 bases from V and 0 from J; bases not matched to a gene: 12. This CDR3 reads CASSIGAGGPLSSYNEQFF. The CDR3 coding sequence is TGTGCCAGTAGTATTGGAGCGGGGGGTCCCCTAAGCTCCTACAATGAGCAGTTCTTC.

The chain combines TRBV30 with TRBJ1-2, with D unclear. Germline V gives CDR1 GTSNPN, CDR2 SVGIG (reference sequence). V lost 1 base to trimming and J lost 5 bases, with 8 bases between them. This CDR3 contains 12 residues. This CDR3 is CAWSGSGYGYTF. CDR3 DNA sequence: TGTGCCTGGAGTGGCTCAGGATATGGCTACACCTTC. The full variable domain, in which reference TRBV30 and TRBJ1-2 provide the parts outside the CDR3, is SQTIHQWPATLVQPVGSPLSLECTVEGTSNPNLYWYRQAAGRGLQLLFYSVGIGQISSEVPQNLSASRPQDRQFILSSKKLLLSDSGFYLCAWSGSGYGYTFGSGTRLTVV.

The rearrangement uses TRBV6-2 or TRBV6-3 and TRBJ1-1, with a weak D call TRBD1 (5 bases). This CDR3 region has 15 residues. Germline CDR1 reads MNHEY; CDR2 reads SVGEGT. V lost 4 bases, J lost 0 bases, and 12 bases lay in between. The CDR3 loop is CASSFGGYMNTEAFF. DNA of the CDR3: TGTGCCAGCAGTTTCGGGGGGTACATGAACACTGAAGCTTTCTTT.

The CDR3 reads CASSPTTGLSTGELFF. The CDR3 nucleotides read TGTGCCAGCAGCCCCACGACAGGGTTGTCGACCGGGGAGCTGTTTTTT. The chain uses TRBV9 and TRBJ2-2; TRBD1 matches 7 bases. Germline CDR1 SGDLS, CDR2 YYNGEE. The CDR3 runs to 16 residues. Trimming took 4 bases from V and 5 from J; bases not matched to a gene: 11.

The J gene is TRBJ1-4, the V gene TRBV6-5; 11 positions agree with TRBD1. Germline CDR1 is MNHEY and CDR2 is SVGAGI. The CDR3 covers 14 residues. Trimming cost V 7 bases and J 7 bases; bases outside gene matches: 5. CDR3 amino acids: CASNKGQGGEKLFF. CDR3 bases: TGTGCCAGCAACAAGGGACAGGGGGGTGAAAAACTGTTTTTT.

V is TRBV2 and J is TRBJ2-7; 9 nucleotides match TRBD2. Trimming at V came to 0 bases and at J to 0 bases, leaving 9 bases not matched to a gene. The CDR3 totals 18 residues. In germline, CDR1 is SNHLY, CDR2 FYNNEI. In nucleotides, the CDR3 is TGTGCCAGCAGTGAAGCGGCGCTAGCGGGGAGCTCCTCCTACGAGCAGTACTTC. The encoded protein is CASSEAALAGSSSYEQYF.

The chain couples TRBV2 to TRBJ1-2; tentatively, D is TRBD1 (5 bases). The CDR3 is 15 residues long. The ends were cut back, 9 bases at V and 4 bases at J, with 21 bases in the middle. The germline CDR1 and CDR2 sequences are SNHLY and FYNNEI. CDR3 sequence: CARSGADGIFYGYTF. The CDR3 DNA reads as TGTGCCAGGTCTGGGGCAGATGGGATTTTCTATGGCTACACCTTC.

Of note for this clone: Other DNA sequences of this sample code for an identical CDR3. The CDR3 DNA reads as TGTGCCAGCAGCCTGGACAGCATCTATGGCTACACCTTC. This sequence encodes CASSLDSIYGYTF. The chain joins TRBV7-2 to TRBJ1-2; a weak D match, TRBD1 (6 bases). Looked up from germline, CDR1 is SGHTA and CDR2 is FQGNSA. V dropped 5 bases and J dropped 4 bases, with 11 bases sitting between them. The CDR3 consists of 13 residues.

The chain recombines TRBV12-3 or TRBV12-4 with TRBJ2-2; perhaps TRBD2 as D (6 bases). V lost 4 bases to trimming and J lost 8 bases, with 8 bases between them. This CDR3 has 12 amino acids. The CDR3 region has the DNA TGTGCCAGCAGTTCTAGCGCTGGGGAGCTGTTTTTT. Its translation: CASSSSAGELFF.

This chain uses TRBV6-5 with TRBJ1-4; maybe TRBD1 (5 bases). Germline V gene data show CDR1 as MNHEY and CDR2 as SVGAGI. The CDR3 loop spans 15 amino acids. Trimming left V 6 bases short and J 0 bases short, with 11 bases between. CDR3: CASRLTGATNEKLFF. As DNA, the CDR3 is TGTGCCAGCAGACTTACGGGGGCAACTAATGAAAAACTGTTTTTT.

The chain joins TRBV10-3 to TRBJ2-2; 12 nucleotides agree with TRBD1. Germline V gene sequence: CDR1 ENHRY, CDR2 SYGVKD. The CDR3 contains 15 residues. J was trimmed by 7 bases and V by 7 bases; bases with no gene match: 7. The CDR3 loop is CAIKPGQGADGELFF. Written as DNA, the CDR3 is TGTGCCATCAAACCGGGACAGGGGGCCGACGGGGAGCTGTTTTTT.

This rearrangement joins TRBV5-1 to TRBJ1-5; 12 bases are shared with TRBD1. V dropped 4 bases and J dropped 7; count of bases not matched to a gene: 9. The CDR3 has 16 amino acids. Germline lookup yields CDR1 SGHRS and CDR2 YFSETQ. The CDR3 sequence: CASSPDQGQGAQPQHF. CDR3 DNA: TGCGCCAGCAGCCCGGACCAGGGACAGGGGGCCCAGCCCCAGCATTTT. The full variable domain, completed using reference TRBV5-1 and TRBJ1-5, is KAGVTQTPRYLIKTRGQQVTLSCSPISGHRSVSWYQQTPGQGLQFLFEYFSETQRNKGNFPGRFSGRQFSNSRSEMNVSTLELGDSALYLCASSPDQGQGAQPQHFGDGTRLSIL.

The rearrangement joins TRBV6-2 or TRBV6-3 to TRBJ1-1, with D possibly TRBD1 on 6 matching bases. Germline loops: CDR1 MNHEY, CDR2 SVGEGT. The CDR3 length is 19 residues. V was trimmed by 0 bases and J by 0 bases, leaving 20 bases between them. CDR3: CASSYSIVWQGRMNTEAFF. The DNA of the CDR3 is TGTGCCAGCAGTTACTCGATAGTCTGGCAGGGGCGCATGAACACTGAAGCTTTCTTT.

The gene calls are TRBV30 and TRBJ2-2; TRBD2 is a possible D gene (7 bases). V was trimmed by 2 bases and J by 5 bases, leaving 12 bases between them. The germline CDR1 and CDR2 sequences are GTSNPN and SVGIG (reference sequence). The CDR3 covers 14 residues. The CDR3 region is CAWSPGGGTGELFF. CDR3 DNA sequence: TGTGCCTGGAGTCCGGGGGGCGGGACCGGGGAGCTGTTTTTT.

The chain recombines TRBV14 with TRBJ1-1; 11 bases are a match to TRBD1. Losses at the gene ends were 3 bases for V and 2 bases for J; bases not matched to a gene: 2. The germline CDR1 and CDR2 sequences are SGHDN and FVKESK. CDR3 length: 15 amino acids. The CDR3 region is CASSHGQGANTEAFF. CDR3 nucleotide sequence: TGTGCCAGCAGCCATGGACAGGGGGCAAACACTGAAGCTTTCTTT. Combining the CDR3 with reference TRBV14 and TRBJ1-1 gives the whole variable domain EAGVTQFPSHSVIEKGQTVTLRCDPISGHDNLYWYRRVMGKEIKFLLHFVKESKQDESGMPNNRFLAERTGGTYSTLKVQPAELEDSGVYFCASSHGQGANTEAFFGQGTRLTVV.

This chain uses TRBV19 with TRBJ1-1; 10 nucleotides agree with TRBD1. V shed 1 base and J 4 bases; nucleotides not matched to a gene: 6. The CDR3 runs 16 residues. CDR1 is LNHDA and CDR2 is SQIVND in the germline V gene (reference sequence). The CDR3 DNA is TGTGCCAGTAGTATAGGGGTTAGGACAGGGGGCACTGAAGCTTTCTTT. Encoded protein: CASSIGVRTGGTEAFF.

The J gene is TRBJ2-7, the V gene TRBV15, with 11 nucleotides matching TRBD2. The CDR3 has 20 amino acids. J lost 3 bases, V lost 3 bases, and 19 bases had no gene match. The germline V gene has CDR1 LNHNV and CDR2 YYDKDF (reference sequence). The DNA for the CDR3 is TGTGCCACCAGCAGTTCGAGTGTGTGGCGGCTAGCGGGAGGATACTACGAGCAGTACTTC. Protein: CATSSSSVWRLAGGYYEQYF.

The chain employs TRBV30 and TRBJ2-2, with D hard to call. Germline CDR1 reads GTSNPN; CDR2 reads SVGIG (reference sequence). Trimming removed 1 base at V and 7 bases at J, with 13 bases between. The CDR3 runs 14 residues. CDR3 in DNA: TGTGCCTGGAGTGGGAGTCGTGGTTACGGGGAGCTGTTTTTT. Translating it yields CAWSGSRGYGELFF.

J is TRBJ2-1 and V is TRBV10-3, with 9 bases identical to TRBD2. The CDR3 is made up of 13 amino acids. Per the germline V gene, CDR1 is ENHRY and CDR2 is SYGVKD. The CDR3: CALSSGVNNEQFF. The CDR3 coding sequence is TGTGCTCTATCTAGCGGGGTGAACAATGAGCAGTTCTTC.

J is TRBJ2-1 and V is TRBV5-4, with 8 bases fitting TRBD2. The CDR3 is 15 amino acids. With V trimmed by 3 bases and J by 6 bases, 8 bases remained unmatched. Germline-derived CDR1 and CDR2 are SGHNT and YYREEE (reference sequence). DNA for the CDR3: TGTGCCAGCAGCTCCGGGACTAGTTCTGCCAATGAGCAGTTCTTC. It translates to CASSSGTSSANEQFF.

This clone was observed a handful of times. The chain uses TRBV30 and TRBJ1-1, with D possibly matching TRBD1 (5 bases). The CDR3 is made up of 13 amino acids. V lost 0 bases, J lost 7 bases, and 12 bases lay in between. Germline V lookup: CDR1 GTSNPN, CDR2 SVGIG (reference sequence). The CDR3 DNA follows: TGTGCCTGGAGTGTACAACAGGCAAGTGAAGCTTTCTTT. This codes for CAWSVQQASEAFF.

The chain recombines TRBV7-9 with TRBJ2-7; tentative D call: TRBD2 (6 bases). V lost 5 bases to trimming and J lost 3 bases, with 14 bases between them. Germline assignment: CDR1 SEHNR and CDR2 FQNEAQ (reference sequence). The CDR3 is 14 amino acids. The CDR3 is CASSPRTNGYEQYF. The CDR3 region has the DNA TGTGCCAGCAGCCCCCGGACTAACGGCTACGAGCAGTACTTC.

The chain is built from TRBV9 and TRBJ1-5; 11 positions match TRBD1. The CDR3 loop spans 15 amino acids. Per germline, CDR1 SGDLS and CDR2 YYNGEE. The J segment lost 4 bases and the V segment lost 2 bases, leaving 2 bases of the junction unmatched. The CDR3 nucleotides are TGTGCCAGCAGCGTGGGACAGGGGGTAAATCAGCCCCAGCATTTT. Translation: CASSVGQGVNQPQHF. Together with reference TRBV9 and TRBJ1-5, the CDR3 gives the full variable domain: DSGVTQTPKHLITATGQRVTLRCSPRSGDLSVYWYQQSLDQGLQFLIQYYNGEERAKGNILERFSAQQFPDLHSELNLSSLELGDSALYFCASSVGQGVNQPQHFGDGTRLSIL.

This chain links TRBV4-3 with TRBJ2-7, with 11 nucleotides matching TRBD2. V lost 0 bases and J lost 6; bases outside the gene matches: 7. This CDR3 contains 16 residues. Germline CDR1 is LGHNA and CDR2 is YSLEER. CDR3 DNA: TGCGCCAGCAGCCAAGACCGGCTAGCGGGGGGAGGCGAGCAGTACTTC. Translating gives CASSQDRLAGGGEQYF.

The gene calls are TRBV11-3 and TRBJ1-1, with TRBD1 as a possible D gene (5 bases). In germline, CDR1 is SGHNT, CDR2 YENEEA. The CDR3 runs 14 residues. The ends were cut back, 3 bases at V and 0 bases at J, with 8 bases in the middle. CDR3 bases: TGTGCCAGCAGCTTGGGGGGGGTGAACACTGAAGCTTTCTTT. The encoded protein is CASSLGGVNTEAFF.

This chain links TRBV12-3 or TRBV12-4 with TRBJ2-1, with 9 bases fitting TRBD2. There are 12 residues in the CDR3. V shed 6 bases and J 9 bases; nucleotides not matched to a gene: 3. The CDR3 DNA reads as TGTGCCAGCAGCTATAGCGGGAGTGAGCAGTTCTTC. It specifies CASSYSGSEQFF.

The chain has TRBV7-2 and TRBJ2-7; 8 nucleotides align to TRBD1. The germline V gene encodes CDR1 SGHTA and CDR2 FQGNSA. Trimming cost V 0 bases and J 3 bases; bases outside gene matches: 13. The CDR3 loop spans 18 amino acids. DNA of the CDR3: TGTGCCAGCAGCTTAGCGTATGACTGGCAGGGGGCCAACTACGAGCAGTACTTC. It specifies CASSLAYDWQGANYEQYF.